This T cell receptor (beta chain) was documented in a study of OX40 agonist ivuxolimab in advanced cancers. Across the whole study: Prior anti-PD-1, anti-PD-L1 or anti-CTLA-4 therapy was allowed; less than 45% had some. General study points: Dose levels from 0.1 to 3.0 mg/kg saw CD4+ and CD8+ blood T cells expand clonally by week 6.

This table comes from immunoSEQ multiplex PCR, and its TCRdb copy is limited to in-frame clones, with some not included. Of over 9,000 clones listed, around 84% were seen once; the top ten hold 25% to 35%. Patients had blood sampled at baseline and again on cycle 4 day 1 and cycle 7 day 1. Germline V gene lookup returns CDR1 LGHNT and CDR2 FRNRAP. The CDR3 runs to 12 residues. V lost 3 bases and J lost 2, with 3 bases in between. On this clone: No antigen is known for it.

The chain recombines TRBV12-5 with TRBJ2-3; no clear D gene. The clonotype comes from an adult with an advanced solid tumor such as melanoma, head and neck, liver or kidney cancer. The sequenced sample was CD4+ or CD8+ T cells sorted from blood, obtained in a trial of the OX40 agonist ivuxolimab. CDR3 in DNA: TGTGCTAGTGGTTTTACCACAGATACGCAGTATTTT. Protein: CASGFTTDTQYF.